The 7 T cell receptor beta chains reported below all come from one sample, sequenced in a study of blood T cell repertoires in COVID-19 (dated by TCRdb to the early 2020s). Library preparation used the immunoSEQ multiplex PCR assay. In TCRdb, the immuneACCESS table is reduced to in-frame sequences with V and J assigned. These tables do not hold every clone; where another copy was compared, an unresolved V gene accounts for under half, and the others remain unexplained. For this sample there are roughly 180,000 clones; about 85% appear just once. The ten biggest clones cover about 1.2% of the sample. The sequenced sample was peripheral blood. All receptors come from a man aged 60 to 69 who had recovered from COVID-19.

The CDR3 DNA reads as TGTGCCAGCTCACCCGTCGCGGGGGGTAGCAATCAGCCCCAGCATTTT. This translates into CASSPVAGGSNQPQHF. This chain links TRBV18 with TRBJ1-5, with D perhaps matching TRBD1 (5 bases). Trimming left V 3 bases short and J 0 bases short, with 12 bases between. This CDR3 contains 16 residues. Germline V lookup: CDR1 KGHSH, CDR2 LQKENI.

The chain uses TRBV19 and TRBJ1-2, with 8 bases fitting TRBD1. V lost 4 bases to trimming and J lost 4 bases; unmatched junction nucleotides: 8. In germline, CDR1 is LNHDA, CDR2 SQIVND (reference sequence). The CDR3 totals 15 residues. The CDR3 sequence: CASSNLGQGSYGYTF. The CDR3 DNA is TGTGCCAGTAGTAACCTAGGACAGGGTAGCTATGGCTACACCTTC.

The chain carries TRBV21-1 and TRBJ2-5; the table assigns TRBD1, which was not confirmed against the DNA. TRBV21-1 is a known pseudogene. CDR3 size: 15 residues. The CDR3 sequence: CASSPRTGEGETQYF. The CDR3 nucleotides read TGTGCCAGCAGCCCCAGGACAGGGGAGGGAGAGACCCAGTACTTC.

This chain connects TRBV12-3 or TRBV12-4 to TRBJ1-1; no firm D call. Trimming took 6 bases from V and 6 from J, leaving 8 bases between them. This CDR3 contains 11 residues. The CDR3: CASRMGPEAFF. The CDR3 DNA reads as TGTGCCAGCAGAATGGGCCCTGAAGCTTTCTTT.

The rearrangement uses TRBV11-2 and TRBJ1-2, with D perhaps matching TRBD1 (6 bases). The CDR3 contains 16 residues. In germline, CDR1 is SGHAT, CDR2 FQNNGV. V shed 5 bases and J shed 8 bases, with 24 bases lying between them. The CDR3 sequence is CASSPLRGTGPEGYTF. The CDR3 DNA sequence: TGTGCCAGCAGCCCGTTGAGGGGGACGGGGCCTGAGGGCTACACCTTC. Complete variable domain (other parts from reference TRBV11-2 and TRBJ1-2): EAGVAQSPRYKIIEKRQSVAFWCNPISGHATLYWYQQILGQGPKLLIQFQNNGVVDDSQLPKDRFSAERLKGVDSTLKIQPAKLEDSAVYLCASSPLRGTGPEGYTFGSGTRLTVV.

This rearrangement joins TRBV5-8 to TRBJ2-2, with no clear D. Trimming removed 2 bases from V and 7 bases from J, with 12 bases in between. The germline V gene has CDR1 SGHTS and CDR2 YDEGEE. CDR3 size: 14 residues. Here the CDR3 reads CASSFRNSNGELFF. The CDR3 nucleotides are TGTGCCAGCAGCTTCAGGAACTCTAACGGGGAGCTGTTTTTT.

The rearrangement links TRBV5-4 to TRBJ2-1; 9 positions agree with TRBD2. V dropped 1 base and J dropped 4; count of bases not matched to a gene: 6. The CDR3 has 16 amino acids. Germline assignment: CDR1 SGHNT and CDR2 YYREEE (reference sequence). In DNA, the CDR3 is TGTGCCAGCAGCTTGAGACTAGCGGATGTATACAATGAGCAGTTCTTC. Translated: CASSLRLADVYNEQFF.